These T cell receptor beta chains were read from a single sample in a study of T cells in Graves' hyperthyroidism and ophthalmopathy. TCRdb re-called the multiplex PCR reads through MiXCR, storing one row per CDR3 protein. The table includes about 520,000 distinct CDR3 sequences, 20% to 25% detected once. Sample: blood. Every receptor here comes from a man aged 18 to 29 with Graves' hyperthyroidism. CDR3s include the opening cysteine and the closing phenylalanine or tryptophan. A D gene is named only where the DNA matches it firmly. Clone size is not always given. Where it is, it says once, few, many or a class for expanded clones.

j_call | clone_size | d_call | v_call | cdr3_aa | cdr3_nt
TRBJ2-7 | NA | TRBD2 | TRBV24-1 | CATSGRTSGEQYF | TGTGCCACCAGTGGGCGGACTAGCGGCGAGCAGTACTTC
TRBJ2-5 | many | NA | TRBV5-1 | CASSFEDPGLTQYF | TGCGCCAGCAGCTTCGAGGACCCGGGCCTGACCCAGTACTTC
TRBJ1-5 | many | NA | TRBV10-1 | CASSPRRGRNSNQPQHF | TGCGCCAGCAGTCCGAGAAGGGGCCGAAATAGCAATCAGCCCCAGCATTTT
TRBJ2-2 | many | NA | TRBV12-3/TRBV12-4 | CASSPGRELFF | TGTGCCAGCAGCCCAGGGCGGGAGCTGTTTTTT
TRBJ1-2 | NA | NA | TRBV11-1 | CASSSTGTAPNYGYTF | TGTGCCAGCAGCAGCACCGGGACGGCCCCTAACTATGGCTACACCTTC
TRBJ1-5 | NA | NA | TRBV2 | CASSETDYSNQPQHF | TGTGCCAGCAGTGAAACGGATTATAGCAATCAGCCCCAGCATTTT
TRBJ2-7 | NA | NA | TRBV27 | CASSAVPGVEQYF | TGTGCCAGCAGTGCCGTTCCCGGGGTTGAGCAGTACTTC
TRBJ1-1 | many | NA | TRBV12-3/TRBV12-4 | CASSLFEGIRTEAFF | TGTGCCAGCAGTTTATTTGAGGGGATACGCACTGAAGCTTTCTTT
TRBJ1-2 | many | NA | TRBV10-3 | CAIRIGTSRGYTF | TGTGCCATCAGAATCGGGACATCAAGGGGCTACACCTTC
TRBJ2-5 | NA | NA | TRBV7-2 | CASSLVQVLQETQYF | TGTGCCAGCAGCTTAGTTCAGGTTTTACAAGAGACCCAGTACTTC
TRBJ2-7 | many | TRBD1 | TRBV20-1 | CSARPEGTALYEQYF | TGCAGTGCCAGGCCTGAGGGGACAGCTCTCTACGAGCAGTACTTC
TRBJ1-1 | many | TRBD1 | TRBV11-3 | CASSFGGQGNTEAFF | TGTGCCAGCAGCTTTGGAGGACAGGGGAACACTGAAGCTTTCTTT
TRBJ2-7 | many | NA | TRBV20-1 | CSARDRTGAEGEQYF | TGCAGTGCTAGAGATCGGACGGGGGCCGAGGGGGAGCAGTACTTC
TRBJ1-1 | NA | NA | TRBV13 | CASSAAGLTEAFF | TGTGCCAGCAGCGCAGCAGGGTTGACTGAAGCTTTCTTT
TRBJ2-7 | many | TRBD1 | TRBV19 | CASSPGQGSGYEQYF | TGTGCCAGTAGTCCGGGACAGGGGAGCGGATACGAGCAGTACTTC
TRBJ2-2 | NA | TRBD1 | TRBV14 | CASSPLGQFTGELFF | TGTGCCAGCAGCCCTTTGGGACAGTTCACCGGGGAGCTGTTTTTT
TRBJ1-2 | NA | NA | TRBV6-1 | CASTLGPGVTGYTF | TGTGCCAGCACCCTGGGCCCCGGGGTAACTGGCTACACCTTC
TRBJ1-5 | many | NA | TRBV28 | CASSLLEPQHF | TGTGCCAGCAGTTTACTAGAGCCCCAGCATTTT
TRBJ1-3 | few | NA | TRBV18 | CASSPISDGASGNTIYF | TGTGCCAGCTCACCAATATCGGACGGGGCCTCTGGTAACACCATATATTTT
TRBJ1-1 | once | TRBD1 | TRBV10-3 | CASHRGLDTEAFF | TGTGCCTCACACAGGGGGCTGGACACTGAAGCTTTCTTT
TRBJ1-5 | NA | TRBD1 | TRBV2 | CASSLDRDIQPQHF | TGTGCCAGCAGTCTCGACAGGGATATTCAGCCCCAGCATTTT
TRBJ2-5 | many | NA | TRBV5-4 | CASSAQIQETQYF | TGTGCCAGCAGCGCACAGATCCAAGAGACCCAGTACTTC
TRBJ1-3 | NA | NA | TRBV28 | CASSLDGVVSGNTIYF | TGTGCCAGCAGTTTAGACGGCGTAGTCTCTGGAAACACCATATATTTT
TRBJ2-5 | many | NA | TRBV27 | CASSRRGETQYF | TGTGCCAGCTCCAGGCGGGGAGAGACCCAGTACTTC
TRBJ2-2 | few | NA | TRBV3-1 | CASSQEEWPGELFF | TGTGCCAGCAGCCAAGAGGAGTGGCCCGGGGAGCTGTTTTTT
TRBJ1-2 | many | NA | TRBV12-3/TRBV12-4 | CASRKHQGNYGYTF | TGTGCCAGCAGGAAACACCAGGGCAACTATGGCTACACCTTC
TRBJ2-7 | many | TRBD1 | TRBV20-1 | CSASKTGSYEQYF | TGCAGTGCTAGCAAGACAGGGTCCTACGAGCAGTACTTC
TRBJ1-1 | NA | NA | TRBV29-1 | CSGGFNTEAFF | TGCAGCGGGGGCTTTAACACTGAAGCTTTCTTT
TRBJ2-2 | NA | TRBD1 | TRBV6-1 | CASSQPRTGGHTGELFF | TGTGCCAGCAGTCAACCCCGGACAGGGGGGCACACCGGGGAGCTGTTTTTT
TRBJ2-7 | few | NA | TRBV12-5 | CASGSEISSYEQYF | TGTGCTAGTGGTTCAGAGATCAGCTCCTACGAGCAGTACTTC
TRBJ2-7 | NA | NA | TRBV12-3/TRBV12-4 | CASSRGERFYEQYF | TGTGCCAGCAGCCGCGGTGAGAGGTTTTACGAGCAGTACTTC
TRBJ2-2 | NA | NA | TRBV12-3/TRBV12-4 | CASRLNLNTGELFF | TGTGCCAGCAGACTGAATCTAAACACCGGGGAGCTGTTTTTT
TRBJ2-7 | many | TRBD1 | TRBV2 | CASRVTGPHYEQYF | TGTGCCAGCAGGGTGACAGGGCCTCACTACGAGCAGTACTTC
TRBJ1-1 | many | NA | TRBV25-1 | CASSMSGLHTEAFF | TGTGCCAGCTCGATGTCAGGATTGCACACTGAAGCTTTCTTT
TRBJ1-3 | many | TRBD1 | TRBV14 | CASSQVGTGIGNTIYF | TGTGCCAGCAGCCAAGTGGGGACAGGGATTGGAAACACCATATATTTT
TRBJ2-6 | few | TRBD2 | TRBV2 | CASTGGEANVLTF | TGTGCCAGCACGGGGGGGGAGGCCAACGTCCTGACTTTC
TRBJ1-5 | many | NA | TRBV15 | CATSRDKVNQPQHF | TGTGCCACCAGCAGAGATAAGGTAAATCAGCCCCAGCATTTT
TRBJ2-7 | many | NA | TRBV7-2 | CASSLPRAGGGDEQYF | TGTGCCAGCAGCCTCCCTCGGGCCGGGGGTGGCGACGAGCAGTACTTC
TRBJ1-6 | few | NA | TRBV9 | CASGQGHSPLHF | TGTGCCAGCGGGCAGGGTCATTCACCCCTCCACTTT
TRBJ1-3 | many | TRBD1 | TRBV12-3/TRBV12-4 | CASSEGARGNTIYF | TGTGCCAGCAGTGAGGGGGCAAGGGGAAACACCATATATTTT
TRBJ1-3 | NA | NA | TRBV6-5 | CASSSDPGNTIYF | TGTGCCAGCAGTTCCGATCCTGGAAACACCATATATTTT
TRBJ2-7 | many | NA | TRBV29-1 | CSARGLDYEQYF | TGCAGCGCCCGGGGGCTCGACTACGAGCAGTACTTC
TRBJ1-1 | many | NA | TRBV12-3/TRBV12-4 | CASTSIRAGEAFF | TGTGCCAGCACCTCCATAAGGGCCGGGGAAGCTTTCTTT
TRBJ2-5 | many | TRBD2 | TRBV10-3 | CAISELAGNQETQYF | TGTGCCATCAGTGAATTAGCGGGGAACCAAGAGACCCAGTACTTC
TRBJ2-7 | many | NA | TRBV7-9 | CASSLEGLFYEQYF | TGTGCCAGCAGCTTGGAGGGTTTGTTCTACGAGCAGTACTTC
TRBJ1-5 | few | NA | TRBV28 | CASSFSLRRPASNQPQHF | TGTGCCAGCAGTTTCTCCCTCCGTAGGCCGGCTAGCAATCAGCCCCAGCATTTT
TRBJ1-1 | many | TRBD1 | TRBV6-1 | CASRDEQGRYGNTEAFF | TGTGCCAGCAGAGATGAACAGGGGCGGTACGGGAACACTGAAGCTTTCTTT
TRBJ2-5 | once | NA | TRBV2 | CASIIRETQYF | TGTGCCAGCATTATCAGGGAGACCCAGTACTTC
TRBJ1-5 | many | NA | TRBV12-3/TRBV12-4 | CASKSTGLNQPQHF | TGTGCCAGCAAATCGACAGGTTTGAATCAGCCCCAGCATTTT
TRBJ2-7 | many | TRBD1 | TRBV6-5 | CASIHLGQGDEQYF | TGTGCCAGCATCCATCTCGGACAGGGCGACGAGCAGTACTTC
TRBJ2-7 | many | TRBD1 | TRBV7-9 | CASSYGQGDYEQYF | TGTGCCAGCAGCTACGGACAGGGCGACTACGAGCAGTACTTC
TRBJ1-1 | many | NA | TRBV30 | CAWSAHVGVAEAFF | TGTGCCTGGAGTGCCCACGTGGGGGTGGCTGAAGCTTTCTTT
TRBJ1-1 | many | TRBD1 | TRBV28 | CASIISLGQGGLAFF | TGTGCCAGCATCATATCCTTGGGACAGGGAGGTTTGGCTTTCTTT
TRBJ2-7 | many | NA | TRBV12-3/TRBV12-4 | CASSLRAGPSYEQYF | TGTGCCAGCAGTTTACGGGCAGGCCCCTCCTACGAGCAGTACTTC